The clone carrying this TCR beta chain is labeled medium-sized. No antigen is known for it. This entry comes from a study of vaccination and CD4 T cells after COVID-19. Per germline, CDR1 MRHNA and CDR2 SNTAGT. The CDR3 consists of 13 residues. Trimming removed 0 bases at V and 2 bases at J, with 4 bases between. Cultured CD4+ T-cell DNA underwent Oncomine TCR Beta short-read sequencing. TCRdb reprocessed the PCR reads with MiXCR, giving one entry per CDR3 protein. The profile shows some 6,600 distinct CDR3 sequences, 25% to 35% of them singletons. Treatment here: approximately nine-day PBMC culture with coronavirus spike peptide pools or control peptides (ViraFEST assay). The unexposed donor provided CD4+ T cells, which were taken before the COVID-19 pandemic (2011-2018).

V and J are TRBV6-4 and TRBJ1-1; unclear D gene. The specimen sequenced was CD4+ T cells from blood, cultured in vitro. The sequence was obtained from a human donor in good health. The chain's CDR3 is CASSDSDNTEAFF. The CDR3 DNA is TGTGCCAGCAGTGACTCTGACAACACTGAAGCTTTCTTT.